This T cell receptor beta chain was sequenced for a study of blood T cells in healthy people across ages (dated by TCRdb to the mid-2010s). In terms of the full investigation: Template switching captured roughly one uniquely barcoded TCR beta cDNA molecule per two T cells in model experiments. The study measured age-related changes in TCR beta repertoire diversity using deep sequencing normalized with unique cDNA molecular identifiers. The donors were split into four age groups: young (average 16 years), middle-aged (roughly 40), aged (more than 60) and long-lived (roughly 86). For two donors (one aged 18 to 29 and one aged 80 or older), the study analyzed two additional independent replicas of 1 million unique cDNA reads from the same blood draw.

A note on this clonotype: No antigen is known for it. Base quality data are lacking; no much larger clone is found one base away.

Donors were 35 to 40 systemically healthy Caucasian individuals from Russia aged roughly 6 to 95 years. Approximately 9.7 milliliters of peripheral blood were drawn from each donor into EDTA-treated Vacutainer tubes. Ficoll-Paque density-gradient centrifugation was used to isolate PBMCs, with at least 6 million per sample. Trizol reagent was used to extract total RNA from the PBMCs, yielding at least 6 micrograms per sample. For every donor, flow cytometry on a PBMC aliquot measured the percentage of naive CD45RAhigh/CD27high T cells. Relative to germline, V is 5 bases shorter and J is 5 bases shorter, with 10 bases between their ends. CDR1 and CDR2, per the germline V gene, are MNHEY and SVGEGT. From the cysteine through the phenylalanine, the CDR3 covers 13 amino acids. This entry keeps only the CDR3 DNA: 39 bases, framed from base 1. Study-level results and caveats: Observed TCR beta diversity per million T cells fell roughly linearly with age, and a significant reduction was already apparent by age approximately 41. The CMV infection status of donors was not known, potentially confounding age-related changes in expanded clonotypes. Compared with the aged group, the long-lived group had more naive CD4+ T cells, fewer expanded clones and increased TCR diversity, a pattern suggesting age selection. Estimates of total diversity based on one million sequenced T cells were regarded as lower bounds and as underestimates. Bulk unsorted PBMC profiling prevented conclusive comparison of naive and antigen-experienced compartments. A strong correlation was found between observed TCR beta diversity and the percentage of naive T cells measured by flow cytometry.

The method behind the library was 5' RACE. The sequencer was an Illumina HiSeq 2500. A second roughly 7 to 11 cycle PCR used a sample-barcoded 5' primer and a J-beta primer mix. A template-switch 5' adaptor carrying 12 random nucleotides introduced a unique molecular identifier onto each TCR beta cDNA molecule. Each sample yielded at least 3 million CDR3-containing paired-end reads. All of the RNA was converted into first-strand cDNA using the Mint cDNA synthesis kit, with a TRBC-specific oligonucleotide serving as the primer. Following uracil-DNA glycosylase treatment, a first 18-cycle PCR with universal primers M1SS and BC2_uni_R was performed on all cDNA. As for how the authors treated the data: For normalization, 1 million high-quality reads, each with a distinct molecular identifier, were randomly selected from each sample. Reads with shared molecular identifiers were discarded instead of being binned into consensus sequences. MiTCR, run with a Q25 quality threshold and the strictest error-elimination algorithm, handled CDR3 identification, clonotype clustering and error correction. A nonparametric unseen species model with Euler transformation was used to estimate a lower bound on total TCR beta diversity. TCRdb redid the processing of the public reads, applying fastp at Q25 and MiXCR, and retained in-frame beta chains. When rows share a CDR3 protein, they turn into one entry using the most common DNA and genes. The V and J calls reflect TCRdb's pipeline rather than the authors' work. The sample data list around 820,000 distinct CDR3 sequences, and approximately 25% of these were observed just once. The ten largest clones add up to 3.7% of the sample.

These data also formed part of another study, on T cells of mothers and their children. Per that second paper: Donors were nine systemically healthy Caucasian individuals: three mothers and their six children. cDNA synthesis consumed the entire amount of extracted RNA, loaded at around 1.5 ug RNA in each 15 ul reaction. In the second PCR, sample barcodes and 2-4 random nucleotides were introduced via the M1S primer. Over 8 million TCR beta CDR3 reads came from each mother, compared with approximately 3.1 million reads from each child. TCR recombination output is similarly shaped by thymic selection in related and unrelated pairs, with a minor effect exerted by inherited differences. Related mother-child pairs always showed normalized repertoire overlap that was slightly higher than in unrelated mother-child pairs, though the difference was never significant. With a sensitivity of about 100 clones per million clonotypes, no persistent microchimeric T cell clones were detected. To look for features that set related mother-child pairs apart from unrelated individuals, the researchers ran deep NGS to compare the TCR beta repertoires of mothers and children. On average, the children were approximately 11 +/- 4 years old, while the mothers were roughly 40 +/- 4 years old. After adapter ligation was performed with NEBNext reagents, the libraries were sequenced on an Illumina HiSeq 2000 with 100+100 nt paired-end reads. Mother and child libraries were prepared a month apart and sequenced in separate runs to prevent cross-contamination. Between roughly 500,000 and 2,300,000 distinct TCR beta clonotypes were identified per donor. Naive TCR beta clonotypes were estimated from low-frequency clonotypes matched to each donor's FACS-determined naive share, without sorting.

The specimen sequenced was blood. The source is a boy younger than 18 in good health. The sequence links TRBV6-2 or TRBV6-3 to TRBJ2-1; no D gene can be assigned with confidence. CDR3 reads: CASSGSTDNEQFF. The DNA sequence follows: TGTGCCAGCAGTGGTTCTACCGACAATGAGCAGTTCTTC.